One sample yielded the 14 T cell receptor beta chains listed below, sequenced in a study of blood T cell repertoires in COVID-19 (dated by TCRdb to 2018 to 2020). The library relied on the immunoSEQ multiplex PCR assay. TCRdb carries this immuneACCESS record with in-frame sequences only. Its versions omit some clonotypes, under half of them owing to an unresolved V gene in the studies checked, with the rest unexplained. Counted in this sample were 110,000 or so clones; 85% to 90% of them appeared once. Approximately 5.1% of the sample is in the top ten clones. The sample was peripheral blood. These receptors came from a woman aged 60-75 years with COVID-19, enrolled during active disease.

This clone was detected only a few times. The chain couples TRBV24-1 to TRBJ1-5, with 11 positions matching TRBD1. V was pared by 9 bases and J by 3 bases, with 9 bases of the junction left unmatched. The V gene's germline CDR1 is KGHDR and CDR2 SFDVKD. This CDR3 has 16 amino acids. The CDR3 protein is CATASGTGGFNQPQHF. Here the CDR3 DNA reads TGTGCCACCGCCTCCGGGACAGGGGGTTTCAATCAGCCCCAGCATTTT.

The genes are TRBV4-3 and TRBJ2-7, with 10 nucleotides matching TRBD2. V was clipped by 5 bases and J by 2 bases; unmatched bases: 3. This CDR3 comprises 14 residues. Germline CDR1 reads LGHNA; CDR2 reads YSLEER. CDR3 bases: TGCGCCAGCAGCAAAAGCGGGGGGGCCTACGAGCAGTACTTC. Translation: CASSKSGGAYEQYF.

This clone was counted a single time. The V call is TRBV16, the J call TRBJ2-7; 8 positions match TRBD1. The junction had 6 bases not matched to a gene; V was cut back by 3 bases and J by 2 bases. The CDR3 consists of 15 residues. From germline, CDR1 is KGHSY and CDR2 FQNENV. CDR3 in DNA: TGTGCCAGCAGCCAGTCCGGGACAGGTACCTACGAGCAGTACTTC. Amino acids: CASSQSGTGTYEQYF.

CDR3 coding DNA: TGTGCCAGTAGTATAGTGGGGACAGAGCTTGAAGCTTTCTTT. It codes for CASSIVGTELEAFF. V is TRBV19 and J is TRBJ1-1, with 7 bases that match TRBD1. Germline V gives CDR1 LNHDA, CDR2 SQIVND (reference sequence). The V and J ends lost 1 base and 7 bases, in that order; junction bases with no gene match: 6. This CDR3 spans 14 amino acids.

The chain employs TRBV27 and TRBJ1-4; no clear D gene. With 2 bases removed from V and 8 bases from J, the gap between germline ends came to 6 bases. This CDR3 comprises 12 residues. Germline CDR1 and CDR2: MNHEY and SMNVEV (reference sequence). The CDR3 loop is CASSLNGEKLFF. CDR3 coding DNA: TGTGCCAGCAGTTTAAACGGGGAAAAACTGTTTTTT. The complete variable domain, with remaining parts taken from reference TRBV27 and TRBJ1-4, reads EAQVTQNPRYLITVTGKKLTVTCSQNMNHEYMSWYRQDPGLGLRQIYYSMNVEVTDKGDVPEGYKVSRKEKRNFPLILESPSPNQTSLYFCASSLNGEKLFFGSGTQLSVL.

V and J are TRBV7-9 and TRBJ2-3; 7 bases align to TRBD2. CDR1 SEHNR and CDR2 FQNEAQ come from the germline V gene (reference sequence). Trimming at V came to 4 bases and at J to 4 bases, leaving 8 bases not matched to a gene. CDR3 length equals 15 residues. CDR3 nucleotide sequence: TGTGCCAGCAGCTCCTTGGGGGGGAGCGCAGATACGCAGTATTTT. Protein: CASSSLGGSADTQYF. The full variable domain, its missing parts supplied by reference TRBV7-9 and TRBJ2-3, is DTGVSQNPRHKITKRGQNVTFRCDPISEHNRLYWYRQTLGQGPEFLTYFQNEAQLEKSRLLSDRFSAERPKGSFSTLEIQRTEQGDSAMYLCASSSLGGSADTQYFGPGTRLTVL.

The chain is built from TRBV27 and TRBJ2-7; 7 bases agree with TRBD1. The CDR3 length is 16 residues. Germline values: CDR1 MNHEY, CDR2 SMNVEV (reference sequence). V lost 9 bases and J lost 0; bases outside the gene matches: 14. The CDR3 is CASKLAWGQSSYEQYF. CDR3 bases: TGTGCCAGTAAACTGGCCTGGGGACAGTCCTCCTACGAGCAGTACTTC.

The chain has TRBV5-1 and TRBJ1-1; no reliable D call. Germline assignment: CDR1 SGHRS and CDR2 YFSETQ. The V gene lost 3 bases and the J gene lost 1 base, with 10 bases spanning the gap. The length of the CDR3 is 14 residues. The CDR3 sequence is CASSSSAENTEAFF. CDR3 DNA sequence: TGCGCCAGCAGCTCTTCGGCGGAGAACACTGAAGCTTTCTTT.

This clone was detected only once. The chain couples TRBV19 to TRBJ2-7; 8 nucleotides agree with TRBD1. CDR1 is LNHDA, CDR2 SQIVND, per germline (reference sequence). The CDR3 consists of 16 residues. Unmatched junction bases numbered 11, after V lost 7 bases and J lost 0 bases. CDR3 coding DNA: TGTGCCAGTACGGCGACAGGGGACGTTAGCTCCTACGAGCAGTACTTC. It is translated as CASTATGDVSSYEQYF. Supplemented by reference TRBV19 and TRBJ2-7, the full variable domain reads DGGITQSPKYLFRKEGQNVTLSCEQNLNHDAMYWYRQDPGQGLRLIYYSQIVNDFQKGDIAEGYSVSREKKESFPLTVTSAQKNPTAFYLCASTATGDVSSYEQYFGPGTRLTVT.

J is TRBJ2-5 and V is TRBV18; 7 nucleotides line up with TRBD2. Germline V gives CDR1 KGHSH, CDR2 LQKENI. This CDR3 has 15 residues. Trimming cost V 5 bases and J 5 bases; bases outside gene matches: 11. The CDR3 DNA sequence: TGTGCCAGCTCAGCCACGATGAGGGAGGGGGAGACCCAGTACTTC. Amino acid sequence: CASSATMREGETQYF.

With respect to this clone: In the same sample, other DNA sequences code for this CDR3. This chain links TRBV7-9 with TRBJ1-1, with D perhaps TRBD1 (6 bases). V lost 1 base and J lost 1, with 7 bases in between. CDR1 is SEHNR and CDR2 is FQNEAQ in the germline V gene (reference sequence). The CDR3 length is 14 residues. CDR3 bases: TGTGCCAGCAGCTTAGGACAGGAGAACACTGAAGCTTTCTTT. This translates into CASSLGQENTEAFF.

The chain links TRBV5-4 to TRBJ1-5; perhaps TRBD1 as D (6 bases). V lost 2 bases and J lost 6, with 15 bases in between. The length of the CDR3 is 15 residues. Germline assignment: CDR1 SGHNT and CDR2 YYREEE (reference sequence). CDR3 amino acids: CASSLGGRGGQPQHF. The CDR3 region has the DNA TGTGCCAGCAGCTTAGGAGGTAGGGGGGGTCAGCCCCAGCATTTT.

The CDR3 region has the DNA TGTGCCAGTCGACAGGGGCACTACGAGCAGTACTTC. Encoded protein: CASRQGHYEQYF. This rearrangement joins TRBV3-1 (or the pseudogene TRBV3-2) to TRBJ2-7, with TRBD1 matching over 8 bases. CDR1 is LGHDT, CDR2 YNNKEL, per germline (reference sequence). J lost 3 bases, V lost 9 bases, and 4 bases had no gene match. The CDR3 contains 12 residues.

This chain connects TRBV5-1 to TRBJ2-3; the D gene is possibly TRBD1 (5 bases). The germline gives CDR1 SGHRS, CDR2 YFSETQ. Trimming took off 4 bases at V and 1 base at J, with 10 bases between the two ends. The CDR3 extends over 14 amino acids. CDR3 nucleotide sequence: TGCGCCAGCAGCGGGCTAGGGGGCACAGATACGCAGTATTTT. Translated: CASSGLGGTDTQYF.